This T cell receptor (beta chain) comes out of a study of Graves' ophthalmopathy and Graves' hyperthyroidism (dated by TCRdb to the late 2010s). About the full investigation: Hyperthyroidism was considered stable if no progression to ophthalmopathy occurred within 18 months of follow-up. The study used signatures of the TCR beta repertoire to tell Graves' ophthalmopathy apart from Graves' hyperthyroidism and to predict which patients would progress to ophthalmopathy. In total, 135 blood samples were TCR-sequenced: approximately 42 ophthalmopathy, approximately 75 hyperthyroidism and some 17 hyperthyroidism-to-ophthalmopathy patients. To explore V-J signatures that separate ophthalmopathy from hyperthyroidism, a discovery set of about 96 patients was enrolled, consisting of 43 with ophthalmopathy and about 60 with stable hyperthyroidism. For independent validation, a separate cohort was made up of about 18 hyperthyroidism patients plus 17 patients who later progressed from hyperthyroidism to ophthalmopathy. In over 5 hyperthyroidism patients, the T-cell repertoire of thyroid tissue was compared with the T-cell repertoire of blood. After sampling, hyperthyroidism patients received methimazole starting at 30 mg daily, and ophthalmopathy patients received high-dose intravenous methylprednisolone.

Hyperthyroidism patients were newly diagnosed, with disease duration under 2 months, and aged 18 to 65 years. Patients were excluded if they had other autoimmune diseases, uncontrolled infections, pregnancy or lactation. Diagnosis relied on clinical symptoms, serum thyroxine, TRAb, thyroid ultrasound and orbital computed tomography. Trizol reagent was used to extract the total RNA, and its quality was then checked on an Agilent 2100 Bioanalyzer. For repertoire sequencing, TCR beta CDR3 regions were amplified from RNA transcripts. A first-round RT-PCR used HTBI primers with the Qiagen OneStep RT-PCR kit, followed by a second-round multiplex PCR, size selection and purification. Libraries were sequenced on an Illumina HiSeq2000 using paired-end 100 bp reads. In the source study's methods: Reads were processed with SOAPnuke, discarding reads with adapters, uncalled bases, mean Phred below 15, or no exact constant-primer or identifier match. High-quality paired reads were merged with COPE v1.2.5. Unique nucleotide sequences were defined as clonotypes and aligned to IMGT TRB V, D and J references using MiTCR v1.1. The analysis was limited to V-J combinations with a frequency above 0.0001, which together covered around 99% of the repertoires. For each V-J combination, a TCR clonal expansion and chaos score was defined as the ratio of F50 clonal expansion to chaos observed in the TCRdist matrix. Features were reduced by Welch's t-statistics and random forest to over 10 V-J combinations, which fed a naive Bayes classifier. The Morisita-Horn index was used to measure how similar the thyroid and blood repertoires were. TCRdb handled the public reads itself, with Q25 trimming in fastp and clone calling in MiXCR, and kept productive beta chains. Entries that share a CDR3 protein sequence are merged under the most common genes and DNA. The V and J calls come from TCRdb's annotation, not from the publication. In all, the sample holds about 550,000 distinct CDR3 sequences, and 39% of those were seen once. The biggest ten clones account for about 4.6% of the sample.

This clonotype came up many times. It has no known antigen specificity. No qualities accompany the bases; no much larger clone lies one base away. Here is what the overall study found, with its caveats: Among expanded thyroid clonotypes with frequency above 0.001, most also showed up in blood, which suggests that blood repertoires may reflect the thyroid immune response. Sample size was not predetermined statistically, and investigators were not blinded to group allocation. In validation, the model predicted ophthalmopathy progression with 55% to 71% sensitivity and approximately 72% specificity; roughly 11 predicted patients were CT-confirmed with GO in a median of approximately 6.5 months. Ophthalmopathy was separated from stable hyperthyroidism by the 13-signature model with roughly 90% sensitivity and about 83% specificity in cross-validation and with 80%/75% in the test set.

V gives up 1 base and J gives up 4 bases, and the segment between their germline ends measures 3 bases. From a lookup of the germline V gene (reference sequence), CDR1 and CDR2 are SEHNR and FQNEAQ. From the cysteine up to the phenylalanine, the CDR3 has a length of 12 residues. Only CDR3 DNA remains: 36 bases, in frame from the first base. Input material: peripheral blood or thyroid tissue (not recorded which). This receptor was taken from an adult man with Graves' hyperthyroidism. The rearranged chain carries TRBV7-9 and TRBJ2-3, with no D gene named confidently. CDR3 sequence: CASSLDADTQYF. The nucleotide sequence reads as follows: TGTGCCAGCAGCTTAGACGCAGATACGCAGTATTTT.